The clone carrying this T cell receptor (beta chain) appeared a few times. Between the trimmed V and J ends, which lost 8 bases and 7 bases, there was a span of 17 bases. The CDR3 is 13 residues long. Germline CDR1 reads MDHEN; CDR2 reads SYDVKM. These data come from a study of blood T cell repertoires in COVID-19. Study as a whole: Italy, Spain and the United States were the sources of the convalescent and acute COVID-19 samples. The cDNA or gDNA used as material had been derived from T cells, B-cell-depleted T cells, or PBMCs.

Per the study methods: Cell counts per sample came from amplifying reference gene primers. Measured with immunoSEQ multiplex PCR; TCRdb has only the in-frame clones, and not every one. The V and J calls and clone size come from that table; D and trimming were worked out from the DNA. The table lists some 70,000 clones, around 67% of them singletons. This chain links TRBV28 with TRBJ2-5; perhaps TRBD2 as D (6 bases). Material: peripheral blood. The TCR comes from a man in his 60s with acute or convalescent COVID-19. This CDR3 reads CASPASREGTQYF. The CDR3 region has the DNA TGTGCCAGCCCCGCGTCGCGGGAAGGGACCCAGTACTTC.